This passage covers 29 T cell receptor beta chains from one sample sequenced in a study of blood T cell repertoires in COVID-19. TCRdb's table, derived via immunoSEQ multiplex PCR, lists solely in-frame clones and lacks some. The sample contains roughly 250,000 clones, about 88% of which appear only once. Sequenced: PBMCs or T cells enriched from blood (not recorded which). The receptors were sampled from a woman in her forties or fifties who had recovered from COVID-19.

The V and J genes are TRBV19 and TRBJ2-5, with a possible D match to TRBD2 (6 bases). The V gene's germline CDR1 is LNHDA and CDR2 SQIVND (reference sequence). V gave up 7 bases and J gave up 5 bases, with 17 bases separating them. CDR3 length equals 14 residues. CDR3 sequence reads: CASNGGMVGETQYF. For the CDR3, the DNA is TGTGCCAGTAACGGAGGGATGGTTGGGGAGACCCAGTACTTC.

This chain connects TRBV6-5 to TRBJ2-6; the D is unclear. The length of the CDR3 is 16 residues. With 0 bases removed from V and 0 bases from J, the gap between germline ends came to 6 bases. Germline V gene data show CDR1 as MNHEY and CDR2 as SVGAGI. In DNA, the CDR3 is TGTGCCAGCAGTTACTCTCCAGTCTCTGGGGCCAACGTCCTGACTTTC. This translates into CASSYSPVSGANVLTF.

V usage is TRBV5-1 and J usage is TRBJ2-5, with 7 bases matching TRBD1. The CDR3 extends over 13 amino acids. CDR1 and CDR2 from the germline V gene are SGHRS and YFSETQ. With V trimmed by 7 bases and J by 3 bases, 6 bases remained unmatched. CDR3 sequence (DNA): TGCGCCAGCGGAGGACAGGTGGAAGAGACCCAGTACTTC. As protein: CASGGQVEETQYF.

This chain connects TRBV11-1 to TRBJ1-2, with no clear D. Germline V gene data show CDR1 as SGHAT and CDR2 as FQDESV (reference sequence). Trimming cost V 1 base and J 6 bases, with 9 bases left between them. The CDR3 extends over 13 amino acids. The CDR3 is CASSLVEGDGYTF. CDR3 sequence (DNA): TGTGCCAGCAGCTTAGTTGAGGGTGATGGCTACACCTTC.

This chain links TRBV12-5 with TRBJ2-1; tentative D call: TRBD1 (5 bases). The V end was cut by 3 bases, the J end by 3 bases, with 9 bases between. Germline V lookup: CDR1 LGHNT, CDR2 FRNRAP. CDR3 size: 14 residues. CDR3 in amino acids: CASGLGVSYNEQFF. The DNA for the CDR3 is TGTGCTAGTGGTTTAGGGGTCAGCTACAATGAGCAGTTCTTC.

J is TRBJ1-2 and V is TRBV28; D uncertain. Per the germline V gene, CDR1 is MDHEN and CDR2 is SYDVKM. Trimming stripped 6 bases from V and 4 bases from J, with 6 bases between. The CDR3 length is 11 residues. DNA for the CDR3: TGTGCCAGCAGCTACAGCTATGGCTACACCTTC. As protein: CASSYSYGYTF.

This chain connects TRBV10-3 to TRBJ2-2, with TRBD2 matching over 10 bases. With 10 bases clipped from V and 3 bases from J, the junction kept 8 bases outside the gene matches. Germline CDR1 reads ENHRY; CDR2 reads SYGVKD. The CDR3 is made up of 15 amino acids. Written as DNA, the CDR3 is TGTGCCACCACTTGGACTAGCGGCGACACCGGGGAGCTGTTTTTT. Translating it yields CATTWTSGDTGELFF.

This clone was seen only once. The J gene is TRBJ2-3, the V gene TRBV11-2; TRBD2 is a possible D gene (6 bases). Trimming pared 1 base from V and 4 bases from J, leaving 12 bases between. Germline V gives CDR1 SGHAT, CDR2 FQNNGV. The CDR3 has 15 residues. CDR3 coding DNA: TGTGCCAGCAGCTTAGTCGGCGGGAACCCAGATACGCAGTATTTT. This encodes CASSLVGGNPDTQYF.

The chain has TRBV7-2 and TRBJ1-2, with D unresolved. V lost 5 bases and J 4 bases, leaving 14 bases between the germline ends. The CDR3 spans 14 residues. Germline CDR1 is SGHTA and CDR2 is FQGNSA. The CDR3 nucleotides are TGTGCCAGCAGCCTGAAACTGGGCCTCTATGGCTACACCTTC. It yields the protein CASSLKLGLYGYTF.

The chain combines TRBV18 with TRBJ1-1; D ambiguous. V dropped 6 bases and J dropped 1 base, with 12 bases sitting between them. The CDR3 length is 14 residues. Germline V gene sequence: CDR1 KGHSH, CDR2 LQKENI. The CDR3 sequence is CASSPLRGNTEAFF. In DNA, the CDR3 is TGTGCCAGCTCGCCTCTACGAGGGAACACTGAAGCTTTCTTT.

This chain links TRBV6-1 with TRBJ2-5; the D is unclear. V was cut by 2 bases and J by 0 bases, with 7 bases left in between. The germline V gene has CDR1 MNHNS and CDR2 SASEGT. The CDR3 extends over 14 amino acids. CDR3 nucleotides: TGTGCCAGCAGTGAACGAGTCTACCAAGAGACCCAGTACTTC. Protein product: CASSERVYQETQYF.

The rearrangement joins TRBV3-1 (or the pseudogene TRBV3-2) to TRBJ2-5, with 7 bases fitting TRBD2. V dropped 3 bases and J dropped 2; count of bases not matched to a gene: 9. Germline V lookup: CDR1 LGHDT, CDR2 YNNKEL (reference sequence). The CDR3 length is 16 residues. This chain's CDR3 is CASSHRLAMGQETQYF. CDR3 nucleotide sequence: TGTGCCAGCAGCCACCGACTAGCTATGGGTCAAGAGACCCAGTACTTC.

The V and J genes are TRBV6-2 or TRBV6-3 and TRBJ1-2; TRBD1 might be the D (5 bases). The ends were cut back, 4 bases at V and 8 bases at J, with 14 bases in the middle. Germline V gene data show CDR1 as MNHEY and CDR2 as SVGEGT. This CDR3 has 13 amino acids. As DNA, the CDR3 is TGTGCCAGCAGTTGGGTCGAGGCAGGGGGCTACACCTTC. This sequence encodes CASSWVEAGGYTF.

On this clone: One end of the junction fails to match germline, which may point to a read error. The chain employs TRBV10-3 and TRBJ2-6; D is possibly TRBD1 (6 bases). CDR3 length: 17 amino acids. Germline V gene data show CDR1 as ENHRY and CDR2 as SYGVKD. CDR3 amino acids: CAIGDQNTGSGANVLTF. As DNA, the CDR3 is TGTGCCATCGGTGACCAGAACACAGGGTCTGGGGCCAACGTCCTGACTTTC.

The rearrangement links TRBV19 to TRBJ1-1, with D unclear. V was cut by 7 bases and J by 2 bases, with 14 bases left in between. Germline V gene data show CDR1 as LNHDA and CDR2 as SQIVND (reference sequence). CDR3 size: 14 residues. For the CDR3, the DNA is TGTGCCAGTACCCCCGTAGAGTTTAACACTGAAGCTTTCTTT. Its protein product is CASTPVEFNTEAFF.

DNA of the CDR3: TGCGCCAGCAGCAAAGGGAGCCCTGGAAACACCATATATTTT. Encoded protein: CASSKGSPGNTIYF. V gene TRBV5-1 combines with J gene TRBJ1-3; D not resolved. This CDR3 region has 14 residues. Germline-derived CDR1 and CDR2 are SGHRS and YFSETQ. The V gene lost 4 bases and the J gene lost 2 bases, with 10 bases spanning the gap.

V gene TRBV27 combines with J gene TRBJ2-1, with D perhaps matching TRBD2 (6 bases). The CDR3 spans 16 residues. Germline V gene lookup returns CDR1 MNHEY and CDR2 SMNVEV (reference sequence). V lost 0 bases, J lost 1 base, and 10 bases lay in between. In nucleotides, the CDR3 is TGTGCCAGCAGTTTATCCCCTAGCGTTTCCTACAATGAGCAGTTCTTC. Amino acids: CASSLSPSVSYNEQFF.

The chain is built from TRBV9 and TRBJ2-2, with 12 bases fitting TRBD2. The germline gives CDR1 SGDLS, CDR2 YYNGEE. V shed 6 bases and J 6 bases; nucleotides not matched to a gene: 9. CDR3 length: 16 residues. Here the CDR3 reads CASTQRASGRAGELFF. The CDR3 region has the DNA TGTGCCAGCACCCAAAGGGCTAGCGGGAGGGCCGGGGAGCTGTTTTTT.

CDR3 protein: CASSDRLAHQETQYF. CDR3 nucleotides: TGTGCCAGCAGCGACCGACTAGCCCACCAAGAGACCCAGTACTTC. The chain recombines TRBV4-2 with TRBJ2-5, with 7 positions matching TRBD2. V was pared by 5 bases and J by 0 bases, with 6 bases of the junction left unmatched. This CDR3 spans 15 amino acids. In germline, CDR1 is LGHNA, CDR2 YNFKEQ.

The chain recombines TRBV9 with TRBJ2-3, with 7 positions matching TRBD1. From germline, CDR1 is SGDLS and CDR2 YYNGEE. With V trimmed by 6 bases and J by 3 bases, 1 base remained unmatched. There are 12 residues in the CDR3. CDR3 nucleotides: TGTGCCAGCAACAGGGGTACAGATACGCAGTATTTT. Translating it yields CASNRGTDTQYF.

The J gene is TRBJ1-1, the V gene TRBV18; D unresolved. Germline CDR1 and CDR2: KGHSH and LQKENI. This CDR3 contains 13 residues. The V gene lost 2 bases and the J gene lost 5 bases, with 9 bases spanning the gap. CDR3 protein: CASSPFEQTEAFF. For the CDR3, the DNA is TGTGCCAGCTCACCATTCGAACAGACTGAAGCTTTCTTT.

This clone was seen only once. CDR3 amino acids: CASSFGTGELFF. Written as DNA, the CDR3 is TGTGCCAGCAGTTTCGGCACCGGGGAGCTGTTTTTT. The V and J genes are TRBV28 and TRBJ2-2; D remains unclear. The CDR3 runs 12 residues. Looked up from germline, CDR1 is MDHEN and CDR2 is SYDVKM. V shed 3 bases and J shed 4 bases, with 3 bases lying between them.

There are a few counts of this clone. The CDR3 DNA is TGCAGCGTTGAAGATCGGTACACCATATATTTT. Residues: CSVEDRYTIYF. V and J are TRBV29-1 and TRBJ1-3, with D uncertain. V was shortened by 0 bases and J by 8 bases, with 5 bases between the two germline ends. The CDR3 sequence is 11 residues long. Germline V gene data show CDR1 as SQVTM and CDR2 as ANQGSEA.

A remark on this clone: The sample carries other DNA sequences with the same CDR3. CDR3 nucleotide sequence: TGCGCCAGCAGAGAACAGGGTAGCAATCAGCCCCAGCATTTT. Its protein product is CASREQGSNQPQHF. The rearrangement uses TRBV10-2 and TRBJ1-5, with D maybe TRBD1 (6 bases). With 6 bases removed from V and 0 bases from J, the gap between germline ends came to 9 bases. CDR1 and CDR2 from the germline V gene are WSHSY and SAAADI. CDR3 length: 14 amino acids.

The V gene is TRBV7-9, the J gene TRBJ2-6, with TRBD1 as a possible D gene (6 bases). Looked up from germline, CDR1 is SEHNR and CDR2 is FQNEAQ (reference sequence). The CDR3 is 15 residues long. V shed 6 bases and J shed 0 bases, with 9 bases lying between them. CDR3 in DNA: TGTGCCAGCAGGGCGACAGGCTCTGGGGCCAACGTCCTGACTTTC. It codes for CASRATGSGANVLTF.

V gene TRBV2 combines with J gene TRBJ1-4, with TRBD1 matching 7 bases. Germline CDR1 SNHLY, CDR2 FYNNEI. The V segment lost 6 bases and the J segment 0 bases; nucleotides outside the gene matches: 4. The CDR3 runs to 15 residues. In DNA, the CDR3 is TGTGCCAGCAGAATAACAGGGGCAACTAATGAAAAACTGTTTTTT. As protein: CASRITGATNEKLFF.

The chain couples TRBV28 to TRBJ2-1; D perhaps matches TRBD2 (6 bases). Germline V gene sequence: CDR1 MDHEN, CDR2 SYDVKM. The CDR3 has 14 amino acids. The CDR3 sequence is CGTVRDPSYNEQFF. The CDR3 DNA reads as TGTGGAACGGTGCGGGACCCCTCCTACAATGAGCAGTTCTTC.

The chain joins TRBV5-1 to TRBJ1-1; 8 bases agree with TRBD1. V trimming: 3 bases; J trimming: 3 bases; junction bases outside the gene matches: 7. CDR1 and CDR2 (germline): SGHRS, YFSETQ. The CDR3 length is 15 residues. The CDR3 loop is CASSSTGQGYTEAFF. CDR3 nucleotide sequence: TGCGCCAGCAGCTCTACCGGACAGGGCTACACTGAAGCTTTCTTT.

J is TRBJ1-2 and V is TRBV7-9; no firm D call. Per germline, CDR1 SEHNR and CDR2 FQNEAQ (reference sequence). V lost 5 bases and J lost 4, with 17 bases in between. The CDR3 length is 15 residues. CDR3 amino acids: CASSRTPPGVYGYTF. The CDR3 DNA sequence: TGTGCCAGCAGCCGTACCCCACCAGGTGTCTATGGCTACACCTTC.